This paragraph reports one TCR beta chain. What it binds is not known. This sample is part of a study of T cell responses to AZD1222 COVID-19 vaccine. Sequencing used immunoSEQ multiplex PCR; TCRdb keeps in-frame clones, though not all of them. The table records around 89,000 clones, approximately 91% of them present only once. Study outcomes and limitations: Vaccination with two AZD1222 doses was followed by a rise in Spike-specific TCR breadth and depth. Baseline seropositivity characterized only six AZD1222 recipients. Sampling captured repertoires only after the peak T cell response.

This clonotype was sampled from an adult in good health. The sample was peripheral blood, taken on day 0 of AZD1222 vaccination.

The CDR3 bases are TGTGCCAGCGGGAAGACAGGGGCAAACACTGAAGCTTTCTTT. Translated, it gives CASGKTGANTEAFF. J is TRBJ1-1 and V is TRBV2; 8 bases match TRBD1. The CDR3 contains 14 residues. V trimming: 8 bases; J trimming: 2 bases; junction bases outside the gene matches: 7. Germline CDR1 reads SNHLY; CDR2 reads FYNNEI. The complete variable domain, with remaining parts taken from reference TRBV2 and TRBJ1-1, reads EPEVTQTPSHQVTQMGQEVILRCVPISNHLYFYWYRQILGQKVEFLVSFYNNEISEKSEIFDDQFSVERPDGSNFTLKIRSTKLEDSAMYFCASGKTGANTEAFFGQGTRLTVV.